This TCR beta chain was obtained from a study of molecular identifiers for immune sequencing clone quantification. Study at large: Replicate RNA from 20,000 or 100,000 naive CD8 T cells formed five aliquots; four were sequenced.

Source material for naive CD8 libraries was about 17,000 to 1,100,000 sorted cells, with 10%, 30% or 50% RNA. A CD8+CD4-CCR7+CD45RA+ phenotype served as the sorting definition for naive CD8 T cells. Previously published methods and listed TCR primers were used for the bulk TCR libraries. One entry per CDR3 protein results from TCRdb running MiXCR on the PCR reads. Among about half a million distinct CDR3 sequences listed, less than 30% were seen once. V trimming: 6 bases; J trimming: 1 base; junction bases outside the gene matches: 4. Germline CDR1 is MNHEY and CDR2 is SVGAGI. The length of the CDR3 is 15 residues. The sample holds many counts of this clonotype.

The genes are TRBV6-5 and TRBJ2-2; 8 positions match TRBD1. The sequencing input was naive CD8+ T cells from blood, with Jurkat cell RNA spiked in. Subset here: FACS-sorted CD8+CD4-CCR7+CD45RA+ naive T cells. The sequence was collected from a human donor in good health. Some libraries in this study had Jurkat cell RNA spiked in. The CDR3 loop reads CASSTGQGNTGELFF. The CDR3 DNA reads TGTGCCAGCAGCACAGGACAGGGGAACACCGGGGAGCTGTTTTTT.